This TCR beta chain stems from a study of blood T cell repertoires in COVID-19. Study-level background: Sources were T cells, B-cell-depleted T cells, or PBMCs; the material itself was cDNA or gDNA.

The length of the CDR3 is 13 residues. Germline assignment: CDR1 SGHAT and CDR2 FQNNGV. The germline V and J ends were trimmed by 0 bases and 6 bases, with 6 bases remaining between them. Per the study methods: Reference gene primer amplification gave nucleated cell count estimates. The assay was immunoSEQ multiplex PCR, and TCRdb's table has in-frame clones only and misses some. That table is the source of V, J and clone size, and D and trimming were worked out from the DNA. Among some 190,000 clones listed, about four fifths were seen once. V gene TRBV11-2 combines with J gene TRBJ1-5, with D maybe TRBD1 (5 bases). Sequencing used peripheral blood. The receptor comes from a man between 60 and 75 years old with acute or convalescent COVID-19. The CDR3 spells CASSLDRGQPQHF. CDR3 coding DNA: TGTGCCAGCAGCTTAGATAGGGGTCAGCCCCAGCATTTT.